This T cell receptor beta chain was identified during a study of CD8 T cells in Susac syndrome. In the study overall: The sequenced Susac syndrome patients included more than five who had clinically active disease and eight or nine who were in remission.

Reverse transcription of roughly 0.45 to 1 ug RNA used random hexamers. Each CDR3 protein is one row after TCRdb ran MiXCR on the immunoSEQ multiplex PCR reads. The data show approximately 180,000 distinct CDR3 sequences, roughly 90% seen once. V was pared by 6 bases and J by 9 bases, with 15 bases between. This CDR3 comprises 13 residues. Germline lookup yields CDR1 MNHNS and CDR2 SASEGT. Recently defined diagnostic criteria for definite or probable disease were fulfilled by Susac syndrome patients. The clonotype was recovered from a human donor with Susac syndrome. Sequencing was done on a sample of CD4+ T cells from PBMCs. The chain recombines TRBV6-1 with TRBJ1-5, with D uncertain. Here the CDR3 reads CASRRSGSRPQHF. The CDR3 nucleotides read TGTGCCAGCAGACGATCAGGATCCCGGCCCCAGCATTTT.